This T cell receptor (beta chain) was sequenced in a study of healthy donors' naive CD4 and CD8 T cells. Starting from around 500 ng of total RNA, TCR libraries were made with linear amplification. Original methodology: Roughly 5 healthy donors contributed 78,498 sequenced TCR alpha transcripts. MiXCR, applied by TCRdb to the reads, yields one record per CDR3 protein. The V and J calls shown here were made by TCRdb, not taken from the authors' results. In the table there are around 180,000 distinct CDR3 sequences, 65% to 75% of which are singletons. About this clonotype itself: An end of the junction does not agree with germline; a read error may underlie this.

The CDR3 totals 14 residues. Germline loops: CDR1 SGHRS, CDR2 YFSETQ. Sequencing input: naive CD4+ and CD8+ T cells sorted from blood, pooled from several donors. The clonotype was recovered from a pool of human donors in good health; the sample pools cells from several healthy donors. V is TRBV5-1 and J is TRBJ1-2, with 8 bases that match TRBD1. CDR3 coding DNA: TGTGCCAGCAGGCCAGACAGGGGATTCTATGGCTACACCTTC. Its protein is CASRPDRGFYGYTF.